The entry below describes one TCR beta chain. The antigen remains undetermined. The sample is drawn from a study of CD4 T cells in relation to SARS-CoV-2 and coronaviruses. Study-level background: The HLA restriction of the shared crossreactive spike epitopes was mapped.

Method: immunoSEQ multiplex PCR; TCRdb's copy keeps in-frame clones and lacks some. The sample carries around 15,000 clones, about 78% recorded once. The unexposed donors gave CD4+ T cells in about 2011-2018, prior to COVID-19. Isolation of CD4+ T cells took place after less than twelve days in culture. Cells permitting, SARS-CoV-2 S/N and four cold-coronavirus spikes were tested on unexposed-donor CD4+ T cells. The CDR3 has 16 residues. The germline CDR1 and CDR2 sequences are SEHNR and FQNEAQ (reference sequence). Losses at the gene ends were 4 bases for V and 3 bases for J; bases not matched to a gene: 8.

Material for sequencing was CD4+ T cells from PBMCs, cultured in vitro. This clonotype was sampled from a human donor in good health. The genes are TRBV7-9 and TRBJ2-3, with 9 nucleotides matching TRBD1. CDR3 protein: CASSSMGTGWTDTQYF. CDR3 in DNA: TGTGCCAGCAGCTCTATGGGGACAGGGTGGACAGATACGCAGTATTTT.